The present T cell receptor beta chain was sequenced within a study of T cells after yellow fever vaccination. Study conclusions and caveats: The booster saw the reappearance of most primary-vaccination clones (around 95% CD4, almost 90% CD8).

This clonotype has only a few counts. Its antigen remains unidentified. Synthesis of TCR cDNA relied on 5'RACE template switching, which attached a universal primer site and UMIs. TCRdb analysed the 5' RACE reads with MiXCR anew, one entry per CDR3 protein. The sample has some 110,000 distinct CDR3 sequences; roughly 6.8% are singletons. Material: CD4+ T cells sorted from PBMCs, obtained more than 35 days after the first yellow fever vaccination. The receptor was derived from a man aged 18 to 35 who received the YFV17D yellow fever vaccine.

The CDR3 DNA reads TGTGCCAGCAGTTTCGGACTAGCGGGGGTCGAGCAGTTCTTC. Translated, it gives CASSFGLAGVEQFF. The chain joins TRBV12-3 or TRBV12-4 to TRBJ2-1; 13 bases align to TRBD2. After removal of 3 bases from V and 10 bases from J, the junction contained 3 bases not matched to a gene. This CDR3 is 14 amino acids long.